The present T cell receptor (beta chain) was sequenced within a study of shared clonotypes between healthy human individuals. The repertoire was sequenced with immunoSEQ multiplex PCR; TCRdb's copy has only in-frame clones and lacks some. Among some 2,500,000 clones, around 92% were seen once, and the ten largest hold 0.3% to 0.45%. The CDR3 extends over 17 amino acids. The germline CDR1 and CDR2 sequences are ENHRY and SYGVKD. V was cut by 0 bases and J by 1 base, with 15 bases left in between. The sample consisted of naive CD4+ T cells from PBMCs. Subset in this sample: CD45RA+ positively selected. V and J are TRBV10-3 and TRBJ1-2; D is perhaps TRBD1 (6 bases). The clonotype originates from a man aged 18 to 35 in good health. Some clones in this sample may be carry-over from other donors' samples. The CDR3 here is CAISESLGRGVNYGYTF. CDR3 bases: TGTGCCATCAGTGAGTCGCTGGGCAGGGGAGTTAACTATGGCTACACCTTC.